This TCR beta chain appears in the sequencing data of a study of CD8+CD57+ T cells in acquired aplastic anemia. Study details: On average, sorted CD4+ and CD8+ cells gave approximately 3 ug of DNA. The study obtained 8.5 million to 12 million reads on average for CD4+ cells from healthy donors.

Study observations and caveats: For CD8+ Simpson's diversity, patients and controls showed no significant difference. Overlap between patients and controls comprised about 28 CD8+ CDR3 sequences.

Profiling that covered TCR beta VDJ and CDR3 relied on genomic DNA as its template. MiXCR was run by TCRdb on the reads, yielding one entry per CDR3 protein. Of under 200,000 distinct CDR3 sequences in the sample, roughly 40% were seen once. Germline V gene lookup returns CDR1 SEHNR and CDR2 FQNEAQ (reference sequence). This CDR3 spans 14 amino acids. As regards this clonotype: Antigen unknown. One end of the junction does not line up with germline, which may come from a read error.

The sequencing input was sorted CD4+, CD8+, or CD8+CD57+ T cells (not recorded which) from PBMCs. This sequence joins TRBV7-9 and TRBJ2-7; D is uncertain. The receptor was derived from a human donor in good health. The DNA of the CDR3 is TGTGCCAGCAGCTTAGAAGGGCCCTCCAACGAGCAGTACTTC. Translated, it gives CASSLEGPSNEQYF.